A single sample is the source of the 10 T cell receptor beta chains below, sequenced in a study of Graves' ophthalmopathy and Graves' hyperthyroidism (dated by TCRdb to 2016 to 2018). Sequencing instrument: Illumina HiSeq 2000. TCR beta CDR3 regions were amplified from RNA transcripts for repertoire sequencing. The first round of RT-PCR was done with HTBI primers and the Qiagen OneStep RT-PCR kit, and was followed by a second round of multiplex PCR, then size selection and purification. TCRdb passed the public sequencing reads through fastp at Q25 and MiXCR, retaining productive beta sequences. Each entry merges the rows of one CDR3 protein and shows their most common DNA and genes. This sample has some 1.1 million distinct CDR3 sequences in its table, and about two fifths of those were observed once. The ten most abundant clones make up approximately 12% of the sample. Material for sequencing was peripheral blood or thyroid tissue (not recorded which). These receptors originate from an adult man with Graves' hyperthyroidism.

This clonotype was detected ten times or more. The J gene is TRBJ2-7, the V gene TRBV5-5; TRBD1 aligns across 7 bases. V was clipped by 8 bases and J by 5 bases; unmatched bases: 13. The germline CDR1 and CDR2 sequences are SGHKS and YYEKEE (reference sequence). The CDR3 sequence is 14 residues long. In nucleotides, the CDR3 is TGTGCCAGTCGTCGACGGGACAGTTTTGACGAGCAGTACTTC. Its protein is CASRRRDSFDEQYF.

The chain recombines TRBV20-1 with TRBJ2-6; no clear D gene. Germline V gene sequence: CDR1 DFQATT, CDR2 SNEGSKA (reference sequence). The CDR3 covers 8 residues. The V end lost 1 base, the J end lost 18 bases, and 4 bases lay between the germline ends. CDR3 region: CSARGRTF. CDR3 nucleotide sequence: TGCAGTGCTAGAGGTCGGACTTTC.

This chain connects TRBV6-6 to TRBJ1-2, with D unclear. This CDR3 is 14 amino acids long. V was cut by 6 bases and J by 2 bases, with 13 bases left in between. Germline-derived CDR1 and CDR2 are MNHNY and SVGAGI (reference sequence). CDR3 DNA sequence: TGTGCCAGCAGGGCCCCGGCGCGCAACTATGGCTACACCTTC. Protein sequence: CASRAPARNYGYTF.

This clonotype was observed at least ten times. The chain uses TRBV24-1 and TRBJ1-1, with 7 positions matching TRBD1. This CDR3 comprises 15 residues. The germline gives CDR1 KGHDR, CDR2 SFDVKD. DNA for the CDR3: TGTGTTCTTCGAAGACAGGGAGGTGAGAACACTGAAGCTTTCTTT. Translation gives CVLRRQGGENTEAFF.

This clonotype was observed a few times. A read error is possible here, since a much larger clone lies one base away. V is TRBV2 and J is TRBJ1-3; D uncertain. V lost 11 bases and J 0 bases, leaving 20 bases between the germline ends. This CDR3 has 16 residues. Germline assignment: CDR1 SNHLY and CDR2 FYNNEI. CDR3 sequence reads: CAGSSQLIHSGNTIYF. The CDR3, as DNA: TGTGCCGGTTCATCACAGCTGATCCACTCTGGAAACACCATATATTTT.

The chain uses TRBV7-8 and TRBJ1-5, with 12 bases fitting TRBD1. The CDR3 is 16 residues long. CDR1 and CDR2 (germline): SGHVS, FQNEAQ. Trimming took 6 bases from V and 8 from J; bases not matched to a gene: 11. CDR3 residues: CASRSGTGGGNEPQHF. The DNA for the CDR3 is TGTGCCAGCAGGTCTGGGACAGGGGGCGGGAATGAGCCCCAGCATTTT.

The genes are TRBV11-2 and TRBJ2-7, with TRBD1 identical over 9 bases. The CDR3 consists of 14 residues. The germline CDR1 and CDR2 sequences are SGHAT and FQNNGV. The J segment lost 2 bases and the V segment lost 5 bases, leaving 4 bases of the junction unmatched. The CDR3 is CASSNRTGAYEQYF. CDR3 nucleotide sequence: TGTGCCAGCAGCAACCGGACAGGGGCCTACGAGCAGTACTTC.

This clonotype came up many times. The rearrangement uses TRBV7-9 and TRBJ1-2; D gene uncertain. The CDR3 has 15 amino acids. V lost 5 bases to trimming and J lost 5 bases, with 18 bases between them. Germline V gene data show CDR1 as SEHNR and CDR2 as FQNEAQ (reference sequence). As DNA, the CDR3 is TGTGCCAGCAGCCTAAGTCCGGCGGAGTTTTATGGCTACACCTTC. Its translation: CASSLSPAEFYGYTF.

This clonotype occurred many times. V usage is TRBV7-6 and J usage is TRBJ1-3, with no clear D. Germline values: CDR1 SGHVS, CDR2 FNYEAQ. The CDR3 contains 15 residues. V was pared by 1 base and J by 3 bases, with 10 bases between. The chain's CDR3 is CASSLDPRDGNTIYF. The CDR3 DNA follows: TGTGCCAGCAGCTTAGATCCGCGGGATGGAAACACCATATATTTT.

Only a few counts were recorded for this clonotype. The chain couples TRBV6-6 to TRBJ2-7; perhaps D is TRBD1 or TRBD2 (5 bases each). Germline V gene data show CDR1 as MNHNY and CDR2 as SVGAGI (reference sequence). Between the trimmed V and J ends, which lost 0 bases and 10 bases, there was a span of 16 bases. This CDR3 comprises 14 residues. CDR3 residues: CASSYSWDGKPQYF. The CDR3 region has the DNA TGTGCCAGCAGTTACTCTTGGGACGGTAAGCCACAGTACTTC.